This is a list of T cell receptor beta chains from one sample in a study of spatial heterogeneity in lung cancer. MiXCR was run by TCRdb on the 5' RACE reads, yielding one entry per CDR3 protein. The table includes some 47,000 distinct CDR3 sequences, roughly 7.6% detected once. The material was PBMCs, obtained at surgery. The receptor set was obtained from a female donor with early-stage non-small cell lung cancer. The CDR3 runs from the conserved cysteine through the conserved F or W. Fields, in order: V gene, clone size, D gene, J gene, CDR3 DNA, CDR3 protein. The D gene is left open where the match is weak. Rows may omit the clone size; those that give it use once, few, many or a size class.

v_gene: TRBV28; abundance: many; d_gene: -; j_gene: TRBJ2-1; CDR3nt: TGTGCCAGCAGTTTAACGTGGAATGAGCAGTTCTTC; CDR3aa: CASSLTWNEQFF
v_gene: TRBV11-1; abundance: -; d_gene: TRBD1; j_gene: TRBJ2-7; CDR3nt: TGTGCCAGCAGCCCCATCCCGGGACAGGTCTACGAGCAGTACTTC; CDR3aa: CASSPIPGQVYEQYF
v_gene: TRBV30; abundance: many; d_gene: -; j_gene: TRBJ2-6; CDR3nt: TGTGCCTGGAGCGGGCTTTCAACAGGGTACTCTGGGGCCAACGTCCTGACTTTC; CDR3aa: CAWSGLSTGYSGANVLTF
v_gene: TRBV7-2; abundance: -; d_gene: -; j_gene: TRBJ2-7; CDR3nt: TGTGCCAGCAGCTTGACACCCTACGAGCAGTACTTC; CDR3aa: CASSLTPYEQYF
v_gene: TRBV11-2; abundance: few; d_gene: -; j_gene: TRBJ2-5; CDR3nt: TGTGCCAGCAGCCAATCCGACGGGGGAGAGACCCAGTACTTC; CDR3aa: CASSQSDGGETQYF
v_gene: TRBV6-1; abundance: few; d_gene: TRBD1; j_gene: TRBJ2-3; CDR3nt: TGTGCCAGCAGTGAATGGATAGGGGGACAGGGAGATACGCAGTATTTT; CDR3aa: CASSEWIGGQGDTQYF
v_gene: TRBV30; abundance: -; d_gene: TRBD1; j_gene: TRBJ2-2; CDR3nt: TGTGCCTGGACATACAGGGGGAAGACCGGGGAGCTGTTTTTT; CDR3aa: CAWTYRGKTGELFF
v_gene: TRBV7-9; abundance: -; d_gene: -; j_gene: TRBJ2-1; CDR3nt: TGTGCCAGCAACCTCAATGAGCAGTTCTTC; CDR3aa: CASNLNEQFF
v_gene: TRBV12-3/TRBV12-4; abundance: -; d_gene: TRBD1; j_gene: TRBJ2-2; CDR3nt: TGTGCCAGCAGACCGGGACAGGGATCCCCGAACACCGGGGAGCTGTTTTTT; CDR3aa: CASRPGQGSPNTGELFF
v_gene: TRBV6-5; abundance: few; d_gene: -; j_gene: TRBJ1-1; CDR3nt: TGTGCCAGCAGTGGCGTAAACACTGAAGCTTTCTTT; CDR3aa: CASSGVNTEAFF
v_gene: TRBV6-2/TRBV6-3; abundance: -; d_gene: TRBD2; j_gene: TRBJ2-1; CDR3nt: TGTGCCAACACCGAGGGAGGGCGACTATCGCTCGGGGATGAGCAGTTCTTC; CDR3aa: CANTEGGRLSLGDEQFF
v_gene: TRBV27; abundance: many; d_gene: -; j_gene: TRBJ1-5; CDR3nt: TGTGCCAGCAGTTTAGACAGCTATAGCAATCAGCCCCAGCATTTT; CDR3aa: CASSLDSYSNQPQHF
v_gene: TRBV2; abundance: many; d_gene: -; j_gene: TRBJ2-1; CDR3nt: TGTGCCAGCAGTGAGTTGGGACTCATGAACAATGAGCAGTTCTTC; CDR3aa: CASSELGLMNNEQFF
v_gene: TRBV7-9; abundance: many; d_gene: -; j_gene: TRBJ1-1; CDR3nt: TGTGCCAGCAGCCGACAGAGTTCCCTCACTGAAGCTTTCTTT; CDR3aa: CASSRQSSLTEAFF
v_gene: TRBV12-3/TRBV12-4; abundance: many; d_gene: -; j_gene: TRBJ1-5; CDR3nt: TGTGCCAGCAGTTTCGCGGGGTCGGGGAATCAGCCCCAGCATTTT; CDR3aa: CASSFAGSGNQPQHF
v_gene: TRBV20-1; abundance: many; d_gene: TRBD1; j_gene: TRBJ1-4; CDR3nt: TGCAGTGCTAGAGAGGTGACAGGGGGAAAACTGTTTTTT; CDR3aa: CSAREVTGGKLFF
v_gene: TRBV20-1; abundance: many; d_gene: -; j_gene: TRBJ2-5; CDR3nt: TGCAGTACCTCCGGGACAATGGAGGAGACCCAGTACTTC; CDR3aa: CSTSGTMEETQYF
v_gene: TRBV10-3; abundance: -; d_gene: -; j_gene: TRBJ2-1; CDR3nt: TGTGCCATCAGTGATTTTCAATCGTCCCGGCAGGGCCACTACGGTGAGCAGTTCTTC; CDR3aa: CAISDFQSSRQGHYGEQFF
v_gene: TRBV5-4; abundance: many; d_gene: TRBD1; j_gene: TRBJ2-7; CDR3nt: TGTGCCAGCAGCTTTGGGACAGCACCTTCCTACGAGCAGTACTTC; CDR3aa: CASSFGTAPSYEQYF
v_gene: TRBV19; abundance: -; d_gene: -; j_gene: TRBJ2-3; CDR3nt: TGTGCCAGTAGTATAGCGCCCCGGTACACAGATACGCAGTATTTT; CDR3aa: CASSIAPRYTDTQYF
v_gene: TRBV4-2; abundance: few; d_gene: TRBD2; j_gene: TRBJ2-3; CDR3nt: TGTGCCAGCAGCCACGGACTAGCGGGGGGATCGACAGATACGCAGTATTTT; CDR3aa: CASSHGLAGGSTDTQYF
v_gene: TRBV7-2; abundance: many; d_gene: -; j_gene: TRBJ2-2; CDR3nt: TGTGCCAGCAGCTTAGTTTTGCAGGCCACCGGGGAGCTGTTTTTT; CDR3aa: CASSLVLQATGELFF
v_gene: TRBV20-1; abundance: -; d_gene: TRBD2; j_gene: TRBJ2-3; CDR3nt: TGCAGTGCTAGTTTGTTAGCGGGGGACCCAGATACGCAGTATTTT; CDR3aa: CSASLLAGDPDTQYF
v_gene: TRBV19; abundance: few; d_gene: -; j_gene: TRBJ2-1; CDR3nt: TGTGCCAGTAGTATTGGAGGGGGCGGTTACAATGAGCAGTTCTTC; CDR3aa: CASSIGGGGYNEQFF
v_gene: TRBV7-9; abundance: -; d_gene: -; j_gene: TRBJ1-1; CDR3nt: TGTGCCACCTCGTCGACGCAAACAGACACTGAAGCTTTCTTT; CDR3aa: CATSSTQTDTEAFF
v_gene: TRBV7-2; abundance: few; d_gene: -; j_gene: TRBJ1-4; CDR3nt: TGTGCCAGCAGCCCCAAGGGGTTGCGTAATGAAAAACTGTTTTTT; CDR3aa: CASSPKGLRNEKLFF
v_gene: TRBV11-2; abundance: -; d_gene: -; j_gene: TRBJ2-6; CDR3nt: TGTGCCAGCAGCTCCCTTCGGGACTTCTCTGGGGCCAACGTCCTGACTTTC; CDR3aa: CASSSLRDFSGANVLTF
v_gene: TRBV7-2; abundance: -; d_gene: -; j_gene: TRBJ2-2; CDR3nt: TGTGCCAGCAGCTTAGTACATAACACCGGGGAGCTGTTTTTT; CDR3aa: CASSLVHNTGELFF
v_gene: TRBV7-2; abundance: -; d_gene: -; j_gene: TRBJ2-1; CDR3nt: TGTGCCAGCAGCTTAGGGGGCACCCCTGGCGATGAGCAGTTCTTC; CDR3aa: CASSLGGTPGDEQFF
v_gene: TRBV12-3/TRBV12-4; abundance: many; d_gene: -; j_gene: TRBJ1-2; CDR3nt: TGTGCCAGCAGTCCGGTGATCGGGGGCAGTGGCTACACCTTC; CDR3aa: CASSPVIGGSGYTF
v_gene: TRBV20-1; abundance: few; d_gene: TRBD2; j_gene: TRBJ2-2; CDR3nt: TGCAGTGCCTTACTAGCGGGGGGGCGAACCGGGGAGCTGTTTTTT; CDR3aa: CSALLAGGRTGELFF
v_gene: TRBV5-5; abundance: few; d_gene: -; j_gene: TRBJ2-7; CDR3nt: TGTGCCAGCAGCTTGGTAGACCTCTACGAGCAGTACTTC; CDR3aa: CASSLVDLYEQYF
v_gene: TRBV5-1; abundance: few; d_gene: -; j_gene: TRBJ2-7; CDR3nt: TGCGCCAGCAGTTTTGGGCAGGCCACGGGATACGAGCAGTACTTC; CDR3aa: CASSFGQATGYEQYF
v_gene: TRBV6-2/TRBV6-3; abundance: few; d_gene: -; j_gene: TRBJ2-7; CDR3nt: TGTGCCAGCAGTAATGGTGCGGGCGTCTACGAGCAGTACTTC; CDR3aa: CASSNGAGVYEQYF
v_gene: TRBV15; abundance: -; d_gene: TRBD2; j_gene: TRBJ2-6; CDR3nt: TGTGCCACCAGCAGAGATCTGGGGGGAGGGCCCTCTGGGGCCAACGTCCTGACTTTC; CDR3aa: CATSRDLGGGPSGANVLTF
v_gene: TRBV19; abundance: -; d_gene: -; j_gene: TRBJ1-5; CDR3nt: TGTGCCAGTAGTATTTCGTGGCAGTTCCTTCTTAATCAGCCCCAGCATTTT; CDR3aa: CASSISWQFLLNQPQHF
v_gene: TRBV29-1; abundance: -; d_gene: TRBD1; j_gene: TRBJ2-7; CDR3nt: TGCAGCGTTGAAGGACAGGGGGCCACCCCCTACGAGCAGTACTTC; CDR3aa: CSVEGQGATPYEQYF
v_gene: TRBV2; abundance: large; d_gene: -; j_gene: TRBJ2-3; CDR3nt: TGTGCCGGAGAGGACAGAGCTAGCACAGATACGCAGTATTTT; CDR3aa: CAGEDRASTDTQYF
v_gene: TRBV28; abundance: many; d_gene: -; j_gene: TRBJ1-5; CDR3nt: TGTGCCAGCAGTTTTTCAAGCATCTACTATAGCAATCAGCCCCAGCATTTT; CDR3aa: CASSFSSIYYSNQPQHF
v_gene: TRBV10-2; abundance: -; d_gene: -; j_gene: TRBJ2-2; CDR3nt: TGCGCCAGCAGTGTGGGACCGAACACCGGGGAGCTGTTTTTT; CDR3aa: CASSVGPNTGELFF
v_gene: TRBV12-3/TRBV12-4; abundance: many; d_gene: TRBD1; j_gene: TRBJ1-1; CDR3nt: TGTGCCAGCAGTCGCGGACAGGGGGTTCAAAACACTGAAGCTTTCTTT; CDR3aa: CASSRGQGVQNTEAFF
v_gene: TRBV28; abundance: many; d_gene: TRBD1; j_gene: TRBJ1-1; CDR3nt: TGTGCCAGCACCATGGGCGCCACGTGGGGACAGGGGGCCAAGAACACTGAAGCTTTCTTT; CDR3aa: CASTMGATWGQGAKNTEAFF